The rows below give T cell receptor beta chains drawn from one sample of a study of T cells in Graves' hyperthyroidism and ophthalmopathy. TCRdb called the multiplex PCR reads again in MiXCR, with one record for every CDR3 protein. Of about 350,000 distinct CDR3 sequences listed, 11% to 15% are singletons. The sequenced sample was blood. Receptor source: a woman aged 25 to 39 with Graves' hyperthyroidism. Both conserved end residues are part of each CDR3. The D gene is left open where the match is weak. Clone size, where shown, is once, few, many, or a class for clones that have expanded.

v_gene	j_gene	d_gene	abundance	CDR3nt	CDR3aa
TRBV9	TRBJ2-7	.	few	TGTGCCAGCAGCGTAGGTCGGAGCTCCTACGAGCAGTACTTC	CASSVGRSSYEQYF
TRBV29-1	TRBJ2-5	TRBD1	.	TGCAGCGTGGGACAGAGGGAGACCCAGTACTTC	CSVGQRETQYF
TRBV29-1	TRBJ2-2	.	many	TGCAGCGGGAAGGAGGCCGGGGAGCTGTTTTTT	CSGKEAGELFF
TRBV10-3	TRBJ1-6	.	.	TGTGCCATCAGTGACCCCGGGAGGCTGGAGACACCCCTCCACTTT	CAISDPGRLETPLHF
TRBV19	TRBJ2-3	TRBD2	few	TGTGCCAGTAGTCCGACTAGCGGGAGTTCAGATACGCAGTATTTT	CASSPTSGSSDTQYF
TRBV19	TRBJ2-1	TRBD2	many	TGTGCCAGTCGTTCTAGCGGGAGGGGGGATGAGCAGTTCTTC	CASRSSGRGDEQFF
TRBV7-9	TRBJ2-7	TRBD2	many	TGTGCCAGCAGCTCGTACGGGACTAGCGGGACTCCGTCCTACGAGCAGTACTTC	CASSSYGTSGTPSYEQYF
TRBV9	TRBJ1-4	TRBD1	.	TGTGCCAGCAGGCGGACAGGGCCTAATGAAAAACTGTTTTTT	CASRRTGPNEKLFF
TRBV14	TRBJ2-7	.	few	TGTGCCAGCAGCCAAGGACGGGGGCCCTACGAGCAGTACTTC	CASSQGRGPYEQYF
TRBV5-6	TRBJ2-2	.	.	TGTGCCAGCAGCTTGCCGCAGGCCGGGGAGCTGTTTTTT	CASSLPQAGELFF
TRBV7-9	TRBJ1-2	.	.	TGTGCCAGCAGCTTACACGACCGCGGCTACACCTTC	CASSLHDRGYTF
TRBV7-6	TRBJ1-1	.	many	TGTGCCAGCAGCTTAGACGACACTCAAGGCACTGAAGCTTTCTTT	CASSLDDTQGTEAFF
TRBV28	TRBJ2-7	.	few	TGTGCCAGCCAAACAAATGACCAGGGTAGATCCTACGAGCAGTACTTC	CASQTNDQGRSYEQYF
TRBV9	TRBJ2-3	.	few	TGTGCCAGCAGCACCCGGACTATCCCCCCGCAGTATTTT	CASSTRTIPPQYF
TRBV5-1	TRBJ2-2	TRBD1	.	TGCGCCAGCAGCACCGACAGGGGGCCTCTCACCGGGGAGCTGTTTTTT	CASSTDRGPLTGELFF
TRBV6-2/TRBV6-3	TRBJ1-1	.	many	TGTGCCAGCAGTTCTAATGACGGGACGCACTGGAACACTGAAGCTTTCTTT	CASSSNDGTHWNTEAFF
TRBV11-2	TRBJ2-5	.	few	TGTGCCAGCAGCCTGGGACTGAGGATTCAAGAGACCCAGTACTTC	CASSLGLRIQETQYF
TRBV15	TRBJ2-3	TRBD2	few	TGTGCCACCAGCGGAAGGAGAGGGACTACCCGAGGAGATACGCAGTATTTT	CATSGRRGTTRGDTQYF
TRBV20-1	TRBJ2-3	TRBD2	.	TGCAGTGCTAGAGATCCGGGAGGGGGCACAGATACGCAGTATTTT	CSARDPGGGTDTQYF
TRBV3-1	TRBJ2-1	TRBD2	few	TGTGCCAGCAGCCAAGATATAACTAGCGGGGGTAATGAGCAGTTCTTC	CASSQDITSGGNEQFF
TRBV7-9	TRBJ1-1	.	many	TGTGCCAGCAGCTTCGATAACACTGAAGCTTTCTTT	CASSFDNTEAFF
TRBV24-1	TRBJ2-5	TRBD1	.	TGTGTCACCAGTGACCCCGAGGACAGGGGGCTACAAGAGACCCGGTACTTC	CVTSDPEDRGLQETRYF
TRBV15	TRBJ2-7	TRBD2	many	TGTGCCACCAGCGGGGTACTAGCGGCATCATCCTACGAGCAGTACTTC	CATSGVLAASSYEQYF
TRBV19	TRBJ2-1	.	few	TGTGCCAGTAGTCCCACGACTGTCGACAATGAGCAGTTCTTC	CASSPTTVDNEQFF
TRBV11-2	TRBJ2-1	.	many	TGTGCCAGCAGCCTCACTCGGCGCTCCTACAATGAGCAGTTCTTC	CASSLTRRSYNEQFF
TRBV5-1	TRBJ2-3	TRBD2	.	TGCGCCAGCGCCCTAGCGGGACTCACAGATACGCAGTATTTT	CASALAGLTDTQYF
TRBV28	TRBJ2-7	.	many	TGTGCCAGCAGTTTACCCCCTGGACTCCCCAGCGAGCAGTACTTC	CASSLPPGLPSEQYF
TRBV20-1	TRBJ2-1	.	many	TGCAGTGCTAGAGACCGCGCCCGGTGGCATGAGCAGTTCTTC	CSARDRARWHEQFF
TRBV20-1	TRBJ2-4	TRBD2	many	TGCAGTGCTGGGGGGGGAGTAGAAGCCAAAAACATTCAGTACTTC	CSAGGGVEAKNIQYF
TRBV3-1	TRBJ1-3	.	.	TGTGCCAGCAGCCCCGCGGGTGGAGGAAACACCATATATTTT	CASSPAGGGNTIYF
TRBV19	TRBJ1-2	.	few	TGTGCCTGCGAGGACGGAGCTAACTATGGCTACACCTTC	CACEDGANYGYTF
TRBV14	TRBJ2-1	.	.	TGTGCCAGCAGCCGGGGTGAGCGGAAGCACAATGAGCAGTTCTTC	CASSRGERKHNEQFF
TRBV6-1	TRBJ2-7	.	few	TGTGCCAGCGCCGATCGGCCAACTCGCGAGCAGTACTTC	CASADRPTREQYF
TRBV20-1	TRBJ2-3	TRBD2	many	TGCAGTGCTGGCCTGGGACTAGCGGGAGACGTGTTGGATACGCAGTATTTT	CSAGLGLAGDVLDTQYF
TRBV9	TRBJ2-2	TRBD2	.	TGTGCCAGCAGTCCGGGGGTAGCGGGCGGGAACACCGGGGAGCTGTTTTTT	CASSPGVAGGNTGELFF
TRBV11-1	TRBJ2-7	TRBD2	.	TGTGCCAGCAGCTTAAGGGAGGGACCCTACGAGCAGTACTTC	CASSLREGPYEQYF
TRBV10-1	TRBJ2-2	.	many	TGCGCCAGCAGTGAGGGGAACACCGGGGAGCTGTTTTTT	CASSEGNTGELFF
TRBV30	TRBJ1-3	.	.	TGTGCCTGGAGTTTCGGGGACTCTGGAAACACCATATATTTT	CAWSFGDSGNTIYF
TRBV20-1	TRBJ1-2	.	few	TGCAGTGCTGTAAGACAGGTCTCTATGGGCTACACCTTC	CSAVRQVSMGYTF
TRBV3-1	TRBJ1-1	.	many	TGTGCCAGCAGCCACGCCTCCACTGAAGCTTTCTTT	CASSHASTEAFF
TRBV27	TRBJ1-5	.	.	TGTGCCAGCAGTTTAAACGAGGGGAGTCAGCCCCAGCATTTT	CASSLNEGSQPQHF
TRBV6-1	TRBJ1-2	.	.	TGTGCCAGCAGGCCGGAAATCCTTACCCTCTATGGCTACACCTTC	CASRPEILTLYGYTF
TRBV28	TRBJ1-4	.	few	TGTGCCAGCAGTGTCAGTGAAAAACTGTTTTTT	CASSVSEKLFF
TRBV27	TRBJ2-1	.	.	TGTGCCAGCAGGGGACTCGGGCAGGGCGATGAGCAGTTCTTC	CASRGLGQGDEQFF
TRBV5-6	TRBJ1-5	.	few	TGTGCCAGCAACAACTGGGGCGTAAATCAGCCCCAGCATTTT	CASNNWGVNQPQHF
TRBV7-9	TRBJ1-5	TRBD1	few	TGTGCCAGCAGCCTAGGGGACAGCAATAATCAGCCCCAGCATTTT	CASSLGDSNNQPQHF
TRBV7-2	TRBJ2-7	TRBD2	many	TGTGCCAGCTCCCGGGGGGGGACTAGCTACGAGCAGTACTTC	CASSRGGTSYEQYF
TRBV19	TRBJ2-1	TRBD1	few	TGTGCCAGTAGTAATTTGTGGGACAGATACAATGAGCAGTTCTTC	CASSNLWDRYNEQFF
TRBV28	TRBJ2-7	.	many	TGTGCCAGCAGTTTATCCAGCGGGCCCTACGAGCAGTACTTC	CASSLSSGPYEQYF